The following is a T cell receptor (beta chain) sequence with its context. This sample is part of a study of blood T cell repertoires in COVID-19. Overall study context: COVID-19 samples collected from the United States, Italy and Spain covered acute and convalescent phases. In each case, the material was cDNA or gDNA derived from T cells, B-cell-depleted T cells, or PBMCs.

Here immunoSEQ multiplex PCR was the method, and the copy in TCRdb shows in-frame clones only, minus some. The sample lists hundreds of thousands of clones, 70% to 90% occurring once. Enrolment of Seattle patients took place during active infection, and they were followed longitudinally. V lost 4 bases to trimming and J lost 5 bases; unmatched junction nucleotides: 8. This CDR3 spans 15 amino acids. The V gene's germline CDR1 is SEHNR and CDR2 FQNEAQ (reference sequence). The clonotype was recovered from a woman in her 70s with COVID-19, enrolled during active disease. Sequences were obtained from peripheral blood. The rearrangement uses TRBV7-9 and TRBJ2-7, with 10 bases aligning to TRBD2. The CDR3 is CASSSDPSGGHEQYF. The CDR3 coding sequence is TGTGCCAGCAGCTCCGACCCTAGCGGGGGACACGAGCAGTACTTC.